The 25 T cell receptor beta chains in this list originate from one sample, sequenced in a study of blood T cell repertoires in COVID-19. Data came from immunoSEQ multiplex PCR; TCRdb stores just in-frame clones and leaves some out. The sample contains roughly 150,000 clones, about four fifths of which appear only once. The sample taken for sequencing was peripheral blood. These receptors all come from a man in his sixties with active or convalescent COVID-19.

This chain uses TRBV5-1 with TRBJ1-2, with D possibly TRBD1 on 5 matching bases. V shed 2 bases and J shed 8 bases, with 13 bases lying between them. Germline CDR1 reads SGHRS; CDR2 reads YFSETQ. The CDR3 length is 13 residues. CDR3 loop: CASSLSGAGGYTF. The CDR3, as DNA: TGCGCCAGCAGCTTATCTGGGGCTGGAGGCTACACCTTC. Combining the CDR3 with reference TRBV5-1 and TRBJ1-2 gives the whole variable domain KAGVTQTPRYLIKTRGQQVTLSCSPISGHRSVSWYQQTPGQGLQFLFEYFSETQRNKGNFPGRFSGRQFSNSRSEMNVSTLELGDSALYLCASSLSGAGGYTFGSGTRLTVV.

This clone was found a few times. The V and J genes are TRBV6-4 and TRBJ2-2, with TRBD2 as a possible D gene (5 bases). Trimming stripped 3 bases from V and 4 bases from J, with 9 bases between. The CDR3 extends over 14 amino acids. The germline CDR1 and CDR2 sequences are MRHNA and SNTAGT. The DNA of the CDR3 is TGTGCCAGCAGTGAACGGGATGGCACCGGGGAGCTGTTTTTT. It specifies CASSERDGTGELFF.

The rearrangement links TRBV9 to TRBJ2-7, with 10 bases fitting TRBD2. CDR3 size: 15 residues. CDR1 is SGDLS and CDR2 is YYNGEE in the germline V gene. Trimming cost V 1 base and J 2 bases; bases outside gene matches: 3. The CDR3 DNA is TGTGCCAGCAGCGTATCAGCGGGGGGGGCCTACGAGCAGTACTTC. This codes for CASSVSAGGAYEQYF.

CDR3 amino acids: CASSLDGGASYNEQFF. CDR3 bases: TGCGCCAGCAGCTTGGACGGGGGGGCCTCCTACAATGAGCAGTTCTTC. The rearrangement joins TRBV5-1 to TRBJ2-1; 8 nucleotides align to TRBD2. From germline, CDR1 is SGHRS and CDR2 YFSETQ. Trimming took 0 bases from V and 0 from J; bases not matched to a gene: 2. This CDR3 is 16 amino acids long.

The V call is TRBV6-4, the J call TRBJ2-1; weak D call: TRBD1 (6 bases). This CDR3 is built from 14 residues. The germline CDR1 and CDR2 sequences are MRHNA and SNTAGT. Trimming shortened V by 4 bases and J by 6 bases, and 13 bases separated the two germline ends. The CDR3 nucleotides read TGTGCCAGCAGTGCCCAGCCGACAGGCAATGAGCAGTTCTTC. Translation: CASSAQPTGNEQFF.

This chain joins TRBV10-1 and TRBJ2-3; the D gene is possibly TRBD2 (6 bases). The CDR3 contains 15 residues. Trimming removed 2 bases from V and 7 bases from J, with 16 bases in between. Per germline, CDR1 WNHNN and CDR2 SYGVQD (reference sequence). CDR3: CASSEATSGANTQYF. The CDR3 coding sequence is TGCGCCAGCAGTGAGGCGACTAGTGGGGCGAATACGCAGTATTTT.

The chain joins TRBV6-5 to TRBJ1-1; D is perhaps TRBD1 (5 bases). This CDR3 has 12 residues. Trimming pared 6 bases from V and 11 bases from J, leaving 16 bases between. Germline lookup yields CDR1 MNHEY and CDR2 SVGAGI. CDR3 coding DNA: TGTGCCAGCAGCTCCTCGGGGGGGTTGGCTTTCTTT. Its translation: CASSSSGGLAFF.

CDR3 protein: CASRGGQGAYGYTF. Here the CDR3 DNA reads TGTGCCAGTAGAGGAGGACAGGGGGCCTATGGCTACACCTTC. V is TRBV19 and J is TRBJ1-2; 11 bases are a match to TRBD1. V lost 6 bases and J lost 4; bases outside the gene matches: 4. The germline V gene has CDR1 LNHDA and CDR2 SQIVND (reference sequence). The CDR3 totals 14 residues.

The rearrangement uses TRBV29-1 and TRBJ1-1; D may be TRBD1 (5 bases). This CDR3 region has 13 residues. V lost 4 bases and J 1 base, leaving 10 bases between the germline ends. CDR1 and CDR2 (germline): SQVTM, ANQGSEA. The CDR3 DNA reads TGCAGCGTTGTAGGGGCGCGGAACACTGAAGCTTTCTTT. It translates to CSVVGARNTEAFF.

The rearrangement joins TRBV18 to TRBJ1-1, with 11 bases matching TRBD1. Losses at the gene ends were 4 bases for V and 2 bases for J; bases not matched to a gene: 6. CDR1 is KGHSH and CDR2 is LQKENI in the germline V gene. There are 16 residues in the CDR3. The CDR3 reads CASSRTDRGLNTEAFF. The CDR3 coding sequence is TGTGCCAGCTCACGAACGGACAGGGGGCTCAACACTGAAGCTTTCTTT.

The table lists this clone with a count of one. Other DNA sequences from this sample encode an identical CDR3 as well. The chain joins TRBV18 to TRBJ1-1, with no clear D. Trimming pared 2 bases from V and 3 bases from J, leaving 7 bases between. This CDR3 region has 13 residues. Germline CDR1 KGHSH, CDR2 LQKENI. This CDR3 is CASSPGQDTEAFF. In nucleotides, the CDR3 is TGTGCCAGCTCACCAGGGCAGGACACTGAAGCTTTCTTT.

This chain connects TRBV19 to TRBJ1-5; no clear D gene. This CDR3 has 15 residues. Germline CDR1 is LNHDA and CDR2 is SQIVND (reference sequence). V was shortened by 3 bases and J by 4 bases, with 13 bases between the two germline ends. The CDR3, as DNA: TGTGCCAGTAGTATTAGTGACGCGGGAAATCAGCCCCAGCATTTT. As protein: CASSISDAGNQPQHF.

This clone was picked up a small number of times. J is TRBJ1-5 and V is TRBV6-1, with D uncertain. The CDR3 runs to 15 residues. The germline CDR1 and CDR2 sequences are MNHNS and SASEGT. Trimming stripped 2 bases from V and 6 bases from J, with 14 bases between. Here the CDR3 DNA reads TGTGCCAGCAGTGAAATGTCAGTGAGGAGTCAGCCCCAGCATTTT. The encoded protein is CASSEMSVRSQPQHF.

The chain couples TRBV6-6 to TRBJ2-5; D might be TRBD2 (6 bases). CDR1 and CDR2 (germline): MNHNY, SVGAGI (reference sequence). The V end lost 0 bases, the J end lost 4 bases, and 9 bases lay between the germline ends. This CDR3 spans 14 amino acids. The CDR3 sequence is CASSYSEGRETQYF. Here the CDR3 DNA reads TGTGCCAGCAGTTACTCGGAGGGTAGAGAGACCCAGTACTTC.

The chain links TRBV18 to TRBJ1-6, with TRBD1 identical over 7 bases. Germline CDR1 reads KGHSH; CDR2 reads LQKENI. The CDR3 sequence is 15 residues long. V dropped 0 bases and J dropped 6; count of bases not matched to a gene: 2. This CDR3 reads CASSPPGQVNSPLHF. CDR3 DNA: TGTGCCAGCTCACCACCTGGACAGGTTAATTCACCCCTCCACTTT.

The chain employs TRBV5-1 and TRBJ1-4, with TRBD1 as a possible D gene (6 bases). With 4 bases removed from V and 2 bases from J, the gap between germline ends came to 15 bases. Germline V gene sequence: CDR1 SGHRS, CDR2 YFSETQ. CDR3 length: 16 amino acids. The CDR3 is CASSTRQVATNEKLFF. The DNA for the CDR3 is TGCGCCAGCAGCACCCGACAGGTTGCTACTAATGAAAAACTGTTTTTT.

This chain uses TRBV10-3 with TRBJ2-3; 14 nucleotides match TRBD2. This CDR3 spans 16 amino acids. Germline V lookup: CDR1 ENHRY, CDR2 SYGVKD. V shed 3 bases and J 5 bases; nucleotides not matched to a gene: 4. DNA of the CDR3: TGTGCCATCAGTGACCCCGGGACTAGCGGGAGAGATACGCAGTATTTT. It yields the protein CAISDPGTSGRDTQYF.

The rearrangement uses TRBV2 and TRBJ1-3, with D unclear. This CDR3 is 13 amino acids long. The ends were cut back, 3 bases at V and 4 bases at J, with 7 bases in the middle. The germline V gene has CDR1 SNHLY and CDR2 FYNNEI. The CDR3 nucleotides read TGTGCCAGCAGTGAGCGAGAGGGAAACACCATATATTTT. Translation gives CASSEREGNTIYF.

The CDR3 sequence is CASSHVVGTGYEQYF. The CDR3 DNA sequence: TGTGCCAGCAGCCACGTCGTCGGGACAGGCTACGAGCAGTACTTC. The chain combines TRBV28 with TRBJ2-7; TRBD1 aligns across 8 bases. V trimming: 6 bases; J trimming: 3 bases; junction bases outside the gene matches: 10. The CDR3 has 15 residues. CDR1 is MDHEN, CDR2 SYDVKM, per germline.

V and J are TRBV7-2 and TRBJ2-5; D is undetermined. The V end lost 7 bases, the J end lost 5 bases, and 8 bases lay between the germline ends. The CDR3 has 11 amino acids. The V gene's germline CDR1 is SGHTA and CDR2 FQGNSA. The CDR3 sequence: CASTSSETQYF. In nucleotides, the CDR3 is TGTGCCAGCACCTCCTCGGAGACCCAGTACTTC.

This clone was found once. The chain's CDR3 is CASSLSGQTYNSPLHF. The CDR3 DNA is TGTGCCAGCAGCTTAAGTGGACAGACTTATAATTCACCCCTCCACTTT. The chain carries TRBV11-2 and TRBJ1-6, with a possible D match to TRBD1 (6 bases). Germline V gives CDR1 SGHAT, CDR2 FQNNGV. This CDR3 has 16 amino acids. V lost 2 bases and J 4 bases, leaving 12 bases between the germline ends.

The chain joins TRBV28 to TRBJ1-2; D unresolved. The CDR3 spans 15 residues. CDR1 and CDR2 from the germline V gene are MDHEN and SYDVKM. The V end lost 7 bases, the J end lost 2 bases, and 17 bases lay between the germline ends. The DNA of the CDR3 is TGTGCCAGCACCCTAGGGAGGACGGGCAACTATGGCTACACCTTC. Residues: CASTLGRTGNYGYTF.

The chain is built from TRBV6-6 and TRBJ2-1; 7 bases align to TRBD1. Germline V lookup: CDR1 MNHNY, CDR2 SVGAGI (reference sequence). The V gene end was trimmed by 5 bases and the J gene end by 2 bases; junction bases not matched to a gene: 3. The CDR3 spans 14 residues. This CDR3 reads CASSQGQTYNEQFF. The CDR3 DNA is TGTGCCAGCAGTCAGGGACAGACCTACAATGAGCAGTTCTTC.

This chain uses TRBV6-6 with TRBJ1-2; 10 nucleotides match TRBD1. Germline CDR1 and CDR2: MNHNY and SVGAGI (reference sequence). Trimming at V came to 7 bases and at J to 6 bases, leaving 14 bases not matched to a gene. The length of the CDR3 is 16 residues. CDR3 DNA: TGTGCCAGCATCCATTCTACGGACAGGGGGTTCGATGGCTACACCTTC. Its protein product is CASIHSTDRGFDGYTF.

This clone has a handful of counts. This chain uses TRBV7-2 with TRBJ1-2; D uncertain. CDR1 is SGHTA, CDR2 FQGNSA, per germline. The CDR3 has 14 amino acids. Deletions cut 1 base from V and 0 bases from J, with 6 bases between. The CDR3 here is CASSLVAANYGYTF. The CDR3 nucleotides read TGTGCCAGCAGCTTAGTGGCGGCTAACTATGGCTACACCTTC.